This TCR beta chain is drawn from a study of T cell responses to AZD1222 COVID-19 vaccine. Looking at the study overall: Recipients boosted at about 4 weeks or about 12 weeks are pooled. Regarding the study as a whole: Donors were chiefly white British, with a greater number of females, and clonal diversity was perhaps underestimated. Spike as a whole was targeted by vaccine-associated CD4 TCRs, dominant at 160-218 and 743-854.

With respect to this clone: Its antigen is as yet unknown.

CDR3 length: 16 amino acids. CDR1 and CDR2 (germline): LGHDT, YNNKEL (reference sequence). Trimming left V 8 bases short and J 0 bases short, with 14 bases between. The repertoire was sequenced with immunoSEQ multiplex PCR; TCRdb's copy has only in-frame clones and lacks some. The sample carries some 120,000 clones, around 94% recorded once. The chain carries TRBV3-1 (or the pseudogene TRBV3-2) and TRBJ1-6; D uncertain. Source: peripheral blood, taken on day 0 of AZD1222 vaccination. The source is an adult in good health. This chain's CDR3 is CASSRNTRSYNSPLHF. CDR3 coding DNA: TGTGCCAGCTCAAGGAACACACGCTCCTATAATTCACCCCTCCACTTT.